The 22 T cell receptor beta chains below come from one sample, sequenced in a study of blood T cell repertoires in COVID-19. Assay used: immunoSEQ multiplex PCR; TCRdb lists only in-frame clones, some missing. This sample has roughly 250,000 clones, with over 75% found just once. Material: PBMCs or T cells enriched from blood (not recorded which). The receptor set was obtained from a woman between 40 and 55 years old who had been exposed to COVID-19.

This CDR3 reads CASSLDGGNYGYTF. CDR3 bases: TGCGCCAGCAGCCTGGACGGAGGAAACTATGGCTACACCTTC. V and J are TRBV5-1 and TRBJ1-2; no firm D call. V lost 4 bases and J lost 2, with 12 bases in between. Germline-derived CDR1 and CDR2 are SGHRS and YFSETQ. The CDR3 contains 14 residues.

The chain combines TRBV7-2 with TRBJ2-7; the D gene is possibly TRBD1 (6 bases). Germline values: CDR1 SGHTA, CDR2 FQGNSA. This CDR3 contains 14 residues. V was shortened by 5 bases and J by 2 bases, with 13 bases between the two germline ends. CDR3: CASSTSQGPYEQYV. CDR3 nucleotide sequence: TGTGCCAGCAGCACCTCACAGGGTCCCTACGAGCAGTACGTC.

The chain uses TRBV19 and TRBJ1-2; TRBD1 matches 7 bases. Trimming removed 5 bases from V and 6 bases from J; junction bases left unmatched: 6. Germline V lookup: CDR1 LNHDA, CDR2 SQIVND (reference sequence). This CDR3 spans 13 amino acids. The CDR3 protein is CASSLQGTDGYTF. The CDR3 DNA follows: TGTGCCAGTAGTTTACAGGGGACCGATGGCTACACCTTC.

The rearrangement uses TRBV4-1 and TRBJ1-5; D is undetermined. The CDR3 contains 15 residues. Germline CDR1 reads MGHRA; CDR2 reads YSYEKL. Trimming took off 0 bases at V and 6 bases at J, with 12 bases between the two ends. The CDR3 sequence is CASSQDEGSGQPQHF. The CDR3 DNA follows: TGCGCCAGCAGCCAAGACGAAGGGAGCGGTCAGCCCCAGCATTTT.

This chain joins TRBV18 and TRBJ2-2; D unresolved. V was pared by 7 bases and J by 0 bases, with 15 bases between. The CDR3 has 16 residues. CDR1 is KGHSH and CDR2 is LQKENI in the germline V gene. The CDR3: CASLTKQISNTGELFF. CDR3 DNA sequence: TGTGCCAGCTTAACAAAACAGATATCGAACACCGGGGAGCTGTTTTTT. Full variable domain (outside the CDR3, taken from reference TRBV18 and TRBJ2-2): NAGVMQNPRHLVRRRGQEARLRCSPMKGHSHVYWYRQLPEEGLKFMVYLQKENIIDESGMPKERFSAEFPKEGPSILRIQQVVRGDSAAYFCASLTKQISNTGELFFGEGSRLTVL.

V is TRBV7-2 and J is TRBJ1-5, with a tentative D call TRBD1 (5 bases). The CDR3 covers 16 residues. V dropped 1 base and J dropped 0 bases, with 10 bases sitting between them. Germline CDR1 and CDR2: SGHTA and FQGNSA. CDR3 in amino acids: CASSLVGGDSNQPQHF. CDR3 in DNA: TGTGCCAGCAGCTTAGTAGGAGGGGATAGCAATCAGCCCCAGCATTTT.

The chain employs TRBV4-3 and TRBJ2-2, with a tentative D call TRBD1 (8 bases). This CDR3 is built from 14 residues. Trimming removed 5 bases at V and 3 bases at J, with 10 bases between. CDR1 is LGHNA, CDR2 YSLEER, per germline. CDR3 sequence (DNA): TGCGCCAGCAGCACAGGGGGGGACACCGGGGAGCTGTTTTTT. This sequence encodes CASSTGGDTGELFF.

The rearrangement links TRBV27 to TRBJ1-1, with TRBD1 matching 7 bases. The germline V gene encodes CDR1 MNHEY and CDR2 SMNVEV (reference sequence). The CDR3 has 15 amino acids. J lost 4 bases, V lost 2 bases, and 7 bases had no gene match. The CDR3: CASSLETHRGTEAFF. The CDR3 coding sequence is TGTGCCAGCAGTTTAGAGACTCACAGGGGCACTGAAGCTTTCTTT.

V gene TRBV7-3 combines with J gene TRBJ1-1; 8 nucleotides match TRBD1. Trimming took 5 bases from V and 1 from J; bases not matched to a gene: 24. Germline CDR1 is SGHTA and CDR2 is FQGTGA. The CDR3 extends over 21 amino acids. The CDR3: CASSPNSGTGPSKWENTEAFF. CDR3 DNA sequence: TGTGCCAGCAGCCCTAATTCCGGGACAGGTCCGTCAAAGTGGGAGAACACTGAAGCTTTCTTT.

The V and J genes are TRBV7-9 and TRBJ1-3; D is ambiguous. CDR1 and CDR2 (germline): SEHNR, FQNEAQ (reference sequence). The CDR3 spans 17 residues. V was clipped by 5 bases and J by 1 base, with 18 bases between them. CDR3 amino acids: CASSPGAGPYSGNTIYF. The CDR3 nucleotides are TGTGCCAGCAGCCCCGGTGCGGGTCCCTATTCTGGAAACACCATATATTTT.

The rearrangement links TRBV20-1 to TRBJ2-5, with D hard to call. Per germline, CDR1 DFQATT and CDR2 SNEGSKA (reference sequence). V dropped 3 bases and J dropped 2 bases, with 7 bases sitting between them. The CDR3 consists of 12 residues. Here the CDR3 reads CSASWQQETQYF. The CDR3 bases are TGCAGTGCTAGTTGGCAGCAAGAGACCCAGTACTTC.

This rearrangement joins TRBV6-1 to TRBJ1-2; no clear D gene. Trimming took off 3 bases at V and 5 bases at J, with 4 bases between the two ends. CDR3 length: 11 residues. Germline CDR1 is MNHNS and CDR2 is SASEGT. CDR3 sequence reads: CASSESYGYTF. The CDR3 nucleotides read TGTGCCAGCAGTGAGAGTTATGGCTACACCTTC.

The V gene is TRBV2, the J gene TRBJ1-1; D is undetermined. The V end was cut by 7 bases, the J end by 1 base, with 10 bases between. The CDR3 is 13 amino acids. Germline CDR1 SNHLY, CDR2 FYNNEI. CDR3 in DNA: TGTGCCAGCAATGAGCGTTCGAACACTGAAGCTTTCTTT. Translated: CASNERSNTEAFF.

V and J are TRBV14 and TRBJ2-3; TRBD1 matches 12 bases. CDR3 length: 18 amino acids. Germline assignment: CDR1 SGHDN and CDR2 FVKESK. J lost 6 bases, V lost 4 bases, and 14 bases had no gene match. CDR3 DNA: TGTGCCAGCAGCCGATATAGGGACAGGGGGCGGATGTTGGATACGCAGTATTTT. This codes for CASSRYRDRGRMLDTQYF.

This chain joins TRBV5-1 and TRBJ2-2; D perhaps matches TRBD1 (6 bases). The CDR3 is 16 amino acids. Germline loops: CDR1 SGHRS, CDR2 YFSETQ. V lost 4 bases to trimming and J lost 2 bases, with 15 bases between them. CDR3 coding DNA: TGCGCCAGCAGCCCGGGACAACGAACCAACACCGGGGAGCTGTTTTTT. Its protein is CASSPGQRTNTGELFF.

Here the CDR3 DNA reads TGTGCCAGCAGTGGGACTAGCGGTCCCTACGAGCAGTACGTC. Its protein is CASSGTSGPYEQYV. The chain joins TRBV28 to TRBJ2-7; 11 nucleotides agree with TRBD2. The CDR3 runs 14 residues. Germline trimming cut 5 bases from V and 2 bases from J; bases unmatched to any gene: 2. CDR1 and CDR2 (germline): MDHEN, SYDVKM.

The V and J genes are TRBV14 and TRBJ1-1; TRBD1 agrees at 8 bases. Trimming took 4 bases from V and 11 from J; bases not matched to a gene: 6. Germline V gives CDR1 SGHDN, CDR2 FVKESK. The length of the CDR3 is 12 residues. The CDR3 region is CASSPTGVVAFF. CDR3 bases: TGTGCCAGCAGCCCGACAGGGGTGGTGGCTTTCTTT. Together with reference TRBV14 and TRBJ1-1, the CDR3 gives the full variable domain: EAGVTQFPSHSVIEKGQTVTLRCDPISGHDNLYWYRRVMGKEIKFLLHFVKESKQDESGMPNNRFLAERTGGTYSTLKVQPAELEDSGVYFCASSPTGVVAFFGQGTRLTVV.

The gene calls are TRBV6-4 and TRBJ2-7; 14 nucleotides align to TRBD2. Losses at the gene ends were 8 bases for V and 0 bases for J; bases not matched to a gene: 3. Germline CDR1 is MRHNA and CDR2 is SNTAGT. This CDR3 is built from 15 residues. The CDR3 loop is CASSGTSGSSYEQYV. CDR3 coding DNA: TGTGCCAGCTCGGGGACTAGCGGGAGCTCCTACGAGCAGTACGTC.

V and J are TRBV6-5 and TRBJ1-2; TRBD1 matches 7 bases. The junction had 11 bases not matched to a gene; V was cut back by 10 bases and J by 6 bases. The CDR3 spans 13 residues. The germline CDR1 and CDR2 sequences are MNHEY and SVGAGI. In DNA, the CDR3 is TGTGCCACCCACAGGGGCCCTAAGGATGGCTACACCTTC. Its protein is CATHRGPKDGYTF.

Here the CDR3 DNA reads TGTGCCTGGGACGGACAGGGGACCTCCTACGAGCAGTACTTC. Translated: CAWDGQGTSYEQYF. The rearrangement links TRBV30 to TRBJ2-7; TRBD1 matches at 9 bases. The length of the CDR3 is 14 residues. Germline V gene sequence: CDR1 GTSNPN, CDR2 SVGIG (reference sequence). V lost 5 bases to trimming and J lost 0 bases; unmatched junction nucleotides: 5.

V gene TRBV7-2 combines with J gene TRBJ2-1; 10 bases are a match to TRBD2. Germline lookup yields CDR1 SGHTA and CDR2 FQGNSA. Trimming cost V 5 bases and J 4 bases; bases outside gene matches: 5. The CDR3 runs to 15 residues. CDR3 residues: CASSPTSGTYNEQFF. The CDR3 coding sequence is TGTGCCAGCAGCCCAACTAGCGGGACTTACAATGAGCAGTTCTTC.

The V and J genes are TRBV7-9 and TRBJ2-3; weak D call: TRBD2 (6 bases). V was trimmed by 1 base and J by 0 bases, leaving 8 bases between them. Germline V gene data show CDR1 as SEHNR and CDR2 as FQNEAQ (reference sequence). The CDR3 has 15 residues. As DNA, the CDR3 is TGTGCCAGCAGCTTAGTAGCGGCAAGCACAGATACGCAGTATTTT. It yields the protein CASSLVAASTDTQYF.